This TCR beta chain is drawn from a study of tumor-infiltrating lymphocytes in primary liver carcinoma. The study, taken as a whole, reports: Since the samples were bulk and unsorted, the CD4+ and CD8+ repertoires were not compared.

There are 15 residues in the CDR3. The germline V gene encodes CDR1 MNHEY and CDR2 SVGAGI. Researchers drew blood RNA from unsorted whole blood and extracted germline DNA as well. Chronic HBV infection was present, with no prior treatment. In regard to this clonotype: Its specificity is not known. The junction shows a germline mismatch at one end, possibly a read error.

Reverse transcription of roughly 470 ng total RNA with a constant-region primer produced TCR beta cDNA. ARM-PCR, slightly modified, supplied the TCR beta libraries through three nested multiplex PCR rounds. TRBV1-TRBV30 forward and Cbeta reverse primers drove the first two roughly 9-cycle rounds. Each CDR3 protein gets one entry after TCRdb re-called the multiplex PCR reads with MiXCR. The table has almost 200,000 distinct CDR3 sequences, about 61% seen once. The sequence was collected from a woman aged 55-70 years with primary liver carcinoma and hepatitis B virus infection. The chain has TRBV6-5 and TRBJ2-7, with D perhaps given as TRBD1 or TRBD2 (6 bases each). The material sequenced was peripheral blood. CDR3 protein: CVSSYSGAVSYEQYF. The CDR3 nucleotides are TGTGTCAGCAGTTACTCGGGGGCAGTGTCCTACGAGCAGTACTTC.